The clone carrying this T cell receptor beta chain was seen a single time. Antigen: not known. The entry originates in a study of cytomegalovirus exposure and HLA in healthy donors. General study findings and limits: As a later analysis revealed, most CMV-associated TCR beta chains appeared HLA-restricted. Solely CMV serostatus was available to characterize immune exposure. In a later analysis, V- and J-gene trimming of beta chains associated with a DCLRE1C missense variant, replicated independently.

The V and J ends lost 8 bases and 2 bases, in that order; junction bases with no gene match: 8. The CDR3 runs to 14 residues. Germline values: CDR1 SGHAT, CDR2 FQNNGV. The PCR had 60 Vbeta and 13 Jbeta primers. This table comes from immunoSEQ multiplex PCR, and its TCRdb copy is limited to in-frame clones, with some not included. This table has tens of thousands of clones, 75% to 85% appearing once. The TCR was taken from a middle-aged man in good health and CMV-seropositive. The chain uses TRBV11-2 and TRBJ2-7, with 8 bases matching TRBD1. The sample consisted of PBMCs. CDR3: CASGPRQGPYEQYF. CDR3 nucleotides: TGTGCCAGCGGCCCGAGACAGGGGCCCTACGAGCAGTACTTC. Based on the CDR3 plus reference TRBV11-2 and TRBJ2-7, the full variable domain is EAGVAQSPRYKIIEKRQSVAFWCNPISGHATLYWYQQILGQGPKLLIQFQNNGVVDDSQLPKDRFSAERLKGVDSTLKIQPAKLEDSAVYLCASGPRQGPYEQYFGPGTRLTVT.